Sequencing of this T cell receptor (beta chain) was carried out in a study of graft-versus-host responses after intestinal transplantation. Study summary: Every recipient had anti-thymocyte globulin induction and 2 to 4 years of tacrolimus plus steroids.

Produced via immunoSEQ multiplex PCR; TCRdb's table is partial and in-frame only. The sample lists approximately 71,000 clones, 89% occurring once. Study outcomes and limitations: Peak GvH clone levels in circulation were associated with early post-transplant HvG declines. Subjects displaying graft-donor T cell macrochimerism possessed elevated graft-versus-host to host-versus-graft clonal ratios inside allografts.

As regards this clone: The target antigen is unknown.

The CDR3 spans 13 residues. V lost 0 bases, J lost 5 bases, and 8 bases lay in between. Germline V gene data show CDR1 as SGHVS and CDR2 as FNYEAQ. The sequencing here drew on unstimulated CD8+ T cells sorted from spleen or lymph node cells, taken before intestinal transplant. This receptor was taken from a human donor who received an intestinal transplant. The gene calls are TRBV7-6 and TRBJ2-7; a weak D match, TRBD2 (5 bases). The CDR3 reads CASSLAAANEQYF. CDR3 bases: TGTGCCAGCAGCTTAGCAGCGGCGAACGAGCAGTACTTC.